Presented here are 18 T cell receptor beta chains from one specimen sequenced in a study of shared clonotypes between healthy human individuals (dated by TCRdb to 2020 to 2021). The receptor library was made with the immunoSEQ multiplex PCR assay. Not all clones reach the TCRdb copy of this immuneACCESS table, which keeps in-frame sequences only. Checked studies attribute under half of the gap to unresolved V genes and leave the rest unexplained. This sample lists roughly 1.4 million clones; about 98.5% were detected once. In total, the top ten clones hold 0.36% of the sample. The sequencing input was naive CD4+ T cells sorted from blood. The cell subset or site label, as the study defines it: CD45RA+ positively selected. The source is a man in his thirties or forties in good health.

The J gene is TRBJ1-2, the V gene TRBV10-3; D not resolved. The V end was cut by 3 bases, the J end by 6 bases, with 11 bases between. The germline V gene encodes CDR1 ENHRY and CDR2 SYGVKD. This CDR3 has 13 amino acids. The CDR3 protein is CAISEALVDGYTF. DNA for the CDR3: TGTGCCATCAGTGAAGCTCTAGTGGATGGCTACACCTTC.

V gene TRBV25-1 combines with J gene TRBJ2-6; weak D call: TRBD2 (5 bases). V shed 5 bases and J shed 0 bases, with 11 bases lying between them. The CDR3 is 16 amino acids. Germline V CDR1 and CDR2: MGHDK, SYGVNS. The DNA for the CDR3 is TGTGCCAGCAGTCTAGGTGGGAGCTCTGGGGCCAACGTCCTGACTTTC. Amino acids: CASSLGGSSGANVLTF.

This clone was seen just once. V usage is TRBV19 and J usage is TRBJ1-4, with 8 bases matching TRBD1. After removal of 5 bases from V and 8 bases from J, the junction contained 10 bases not matched to a gene. The CDR3 spans 15 residues. The germline V gene encodes CDR1 LNHDA and CDR2 SQIVND (reference sequence). CDR3 nucleotide sequence: TGTGCCAGTAGTCCAACTAGACAGGGGTGGGAAAAACTGTTTTTT. Its translation: CASSPTRQGWEKLFF.

This clone was seen just once. The CDR3 here is CASSTLDRAYNEQFF. The CDR3 DNA reads TGTGCCAGCAGTACCTTGGACAGGGCGTACAATGAGCAGTTCTTC. The chain recombines TRBV6-4 with TRBJ2-1, with 8 bases fitting TRBD1. This CDR3 has 15 residues. The ends lost 5 bases at V and 4 bases at J; junction bases unmatched: 7. CDR1 and CDR2 (germline): MRHNA, SNTAGT.

V and J are TRBV5-1 and TRBJ2-7; unclear D gene. Trimming cost V 0 bases and J 6 bases, with 13 bases left between them. CDR3 size: 14 residues. Germline CDR1 reads SGHRS; CDR2 reads YFSETQ. CDR3 in DNA: TGCGCCAGCAGCTTGGGAGGTACCCTACGCGAGCAGTACTTC. As protein: CASSLGGTLREQYF.

This sequence joins TRBV18 and TRBJ2-7; D uncertain. The CDR3 loop spans 15 amino acids. Germline V gives CDR1 KGHSH, CDR2 LQKENI. Trimming removed 6 bases from V and 7 bases from J, with 22 bases in between. CDR3 DNA sequence: TGTGCCAGCTCCGCCCCGGCAACCACCCTACGGGAGCAGTACTTC. It translates to CASSAPATTLREQYF. Drawing the rest from reference TRBV18 and TRBJ2-7, the complete variable domain is NAGVMQNPRHLVRRRGQEARLRCSPMKGHSHVYWYRQLPEEGLKFMVYLQKENIIDESGMPKERFSAEFPKEGPSILRIQQVVRGDSAAYFCASSAPATTLREQYFGPGTRLTVT.

The chain uses TRBV18 and TRBJ2-2; D remains unclear. The CDR3 has 18 residues. Per the germline V gene, CDR1 is KGHSH and CDR2 is LQKENI. Between the trimmed V and J ends, which lost 6 bases and 1 base, there was a span of 21 bases. The CDR3 DNA follows: TGTGCCAGCTCCCCATTAGCCGGTGCGGCACAGAACACCGGGGAGCTGTTTTTT. Amino acid sequence: CASSPLAGAAQNTGELFF.

V gene TRBV12-5 combines with J gene TRBJ2-1, with 7 bases that match TRBD2. Germline V CDR1 and CDR2: LGHNT, FRNRAP. V lost 0 bases to trimming and J lost 2 bases; unmatched junction nucleotides: 10. This CDR3 is 18 amino acids long. Here the CDR3 reads CASGLVGRAGPTYNEQFF. The CDR3 coding sequence is TGTGCTAGTGGTTTGGTAGGAAGAGCGGGACCTACCTACAATGAGCAGTTCTTC.

The genes are TRBV7-2 and TRBJ2-7, with 7 positions matching TRBD2. Unmatched junction bases numbered 9, after V lost 10 bases and J lost 3 bases. The CDR3 has 13 amino acids. Germline CDR1 is SGHTA and CDR2 is FQGNSA. The CDR3 region has the DNA TGTGCCACCGCAACTAGCGCCTACTACGAGCAGTACTTC. This translates into CATATSAYYEQYF.

This chain joins TRBV27 and TRBJ2-3; D is possibly TRBD2 (5 bases). There are 15 residues in the CDR3. The germline V and J ends were trimmed by 7 bases and 1 base, with 15 bases remaining between them. CDR1 and CDR2 (germline): MNHEY, SMNVEV (reference sequence). The DNA for the CDR3 is TGTGCCAGCACCCCTTGGAGCGGACGCACAGATACGCAGTATTTT. Its translation is CASTPWSGRTDTQYF.

The V and J genes are TRBV5-4 and TRBJ2-7; perhaps TRBD1 as D (5 bases). The V end lost 4 bases, the J end lost 4 bases, and 18 bases lay between the germline ends. This CDR3 is built from 15 residues. Germline assignment: CDR1 SGHNT and CDR2 YYREEE (reference sequence). CDR3 DNA: TGTGCCAGCAGCGCGTCTGGGGCTCTTAAATACGAGCAGTACTTC. Protein product: CASSASGALKYEQYF.

This clone was counted once. V gene TRBV27 combines with J gene TRBJ2-7, with D perhaps matching TRBD2 (6 bases). Germline V CDR1 and CDR2: MNHEY, SMNVEV (reference sequence). The CDR3 consists of 18 residues. Deletions cut 5 bases from V and 3 bases from J, with 26 bases between. DNA of the CDR3: TGTGCCAGCAGTACCCCCCGGAGGAGGGCTGGTACCCACTACGAGCAGTACTTC. This codes for CASSTPRRRAGTHYEQYF.

The chain combines TRBV7-3 with TRBJ2-1, with D perhaps TRBD2 (6 bases). The CDR3 has 16 residues. Trimming removed 0 bases at V and 5 bases at J, with 14 bases between. CDR1 and CDR2 (germline): SGHTA, FQGTGA. The CDR3 region has the DNA TGTGCCAGCAGCTTAACGGGACTCACACGAAACAATGAGCAGTTCTTC. Amino acids: CASSLTGLTRNNEQFF.

This clone was found once. The V and J genes are TRBV27 and TRBJ2-5, with 10 bases lining up with TRBD1. This CDR3 contains 15 residues. The V segment lost 4 bases and the J segment 5 bases; nucleotides outside the gene matches: 7. CDR1 MNHEY and CDR2 SMNVEV come from the germline V gene (reference sequence). CDR3: CASSSTGTGVETQYF. The CDR3 region has the DNA TGTGCCAGCAGTTCCACCGGGACAGGGGTGGAGACCCAGTACTTC.

The rearrangement joins TRBV9 to TRBJ2-2, with D uncertain. Between the trimmed V and J ends, which lost 2 bases and 0 bases, there was a span of 5 bases. Germline CDR1 and CDR2: SGDLS and YYNGEE. CDR3 length: 14 residues. Here the CDR3 DNA reads TGTGCCAGCAGCGTTCATCCGAACACCGGGGAGCTGTTTTTT. Residues: CASSVHPNTGELFF.

This rearrangement joins TRBV28 to TRBJ2-7; 8 bases line up with TRBD1. The CDR3 has 13 amino acids. Germline loops: CDR1 MDHEN, CDR2 SYDVKM. V lost 7 bases to trimming and J lost 5 bases; unmatched junction nucleotides: 7. Written as DNA, the CDR3 is TGTGCCAGCATTCCGGGACAGGTGCACGAGCAGTACTTC. Protein sequence: CASIPGQVHEQYF.

V usage is TRBV5-8 and J usage is TRBJ1-3, with TRBD1 matching over 7 bases. The CDR3 consists of 15 residues. CDR1 SGHTS and CDR2 YDEGEE come from the germline V gene. J gave up 3 bases and V 1 base, and 4 bases lay outside the gene matches. CDR3 sequence: CASSLKGGLGNTIYF. The CDR3 DNA reads TGTGCCAGCAGCTTGAAAGGGGGCCTTGGAAACACCATATATTTT.

V and J are TRBV11-2 and TRBJ1-1; 10 nucleotides agree with TRBD1. This CDR3 region has 15 residues. Germline V gene lookup returns CDR1 SGHAT and CDR2 FQNNGV. With 4 bases clipped from V and 6 bases from J, the junction kept 8 bases outside the gene matches. CDR3 sequence reads: CASSSPTGGFAEAFF. The CDR3 DNA sequence: TGTGCCAGCAGCTCCCCGACAGGGGGCTTTGCTGAAGCTTTCTTT.